The next 3 T cell receptor beta chains were all read from a single sample in a study of post-analysis software for immune sequencing data. Study-wide findings and caveats: Five or six TRBV segments appeared more often in patients than in controls, and TRBV5-6, TRBV5-1 and TRBV20-1 were among these.

Unique-molecular-identifier-tagged TCR beta cDNA libraries were used. TCRdb independently ran MiXCR on the PCR reads; one entry per CDR3 protein. This table has hundreds of thousands of distinct CDR3 sequences, about 27% appearing once. For these TCRs, the target antigens are not known. Sequencing used blood. The receptors stem from a girl aged 5 to 17 with multiple sclerosis.

This clonotype was counted a few times. This sequence may be a read error, since a much larger clone differs from it by one base. This chain connects TRBV9 to TRBJ2-1; D is undetermined. The CDR3 consists of 14 residues. Germline V gives CDR1 SGDLS, CDR2 YYNGEE. CDR3 coding DNA: TGTGCCAGCAGCGTAGGCCGAGTTTTGGATGAGCGGTTCTTC. Its translation: CASSVGRVLDERFF.

The chain is built from TRBV20-1 and TRBJ2-3; 7 bases fit TRBD2. Germline loops: CDR1 DFQATT, CDR2 SNEGSKA (reference sequence). V gave up 1 base and J gave up 9 bases; unmatched junction bases: 16. This CDR3 has 16 amino acids. The CDR3 bases are TGCAGTGCTAGAGCAACGGGGGGAGGGCCCGGTCGGACGCAGTATTTT. The encoded protein is CSARATGGGPGRTQYF.

The chain uses TRBV29-1 and TRBJ2-1; TRBD1 is a possible D gene (6 bases). The last part of the DNA fits TRBJ2-7 better; the J call may be wrong. This CDR3 has 14 residues. Germline assignment: CDR1 SQVTM and CDR2 ANQGSEA. Here the CDR3 DNA reads TGCAGCGTAGCTCCGGGACAAGGGTACAATGAGCAGTACTTC. This codes for CSVAPGQGYNEQYF.